This T cell receptor beta chain comes out of a study of shared clonotypes between healthy human individuals. Study context: The cohort comprised a couple of women and a few men. Their ages spanned 18 to 49 years. Researchers assigned three CD4 naive, three CD4 memory, two CD8 naive and one CD8 memory plate to each donor.

A word on this clone: Its specificity is not known.

The length of the CDR3 is 13 residues. Trimming shortened V by 2 bases and J by 6 bases, and 12 bases separated the two germline ends. Per germline, CDR1 SGHRS and CDR2 YFSETQ. Points from the study as a whole: Larger richness was generally estimated for naive than memory subsets.

For every subset, genomic DNA was evenly distributed across several immunoSEQ plates. The protocol was immunoSEQ multiplex PCR, while the TCRdb copy is restricted to in-frame clones and leaves out a portion. The data contain about 2.4 million clones, more than 85% of them singletons. The sample comprised naive CD4+ T cells from PBMCs. Described subset: CD45RA+ positively selected. The chain carries TRBV5-1 and TRBJ2-7; tentatively, D is TRBD2 (6 bases). The source is a man aged 18 to 30 in good health. Some clones in this sample may be carry-over from other donors' samples. CDR3 sequence (DNA): TGCGCCAGCAGCTTAAGAGGCGGGGTCGAGCAGTACTTC. Protein product: CASSLRGGVEQYF.